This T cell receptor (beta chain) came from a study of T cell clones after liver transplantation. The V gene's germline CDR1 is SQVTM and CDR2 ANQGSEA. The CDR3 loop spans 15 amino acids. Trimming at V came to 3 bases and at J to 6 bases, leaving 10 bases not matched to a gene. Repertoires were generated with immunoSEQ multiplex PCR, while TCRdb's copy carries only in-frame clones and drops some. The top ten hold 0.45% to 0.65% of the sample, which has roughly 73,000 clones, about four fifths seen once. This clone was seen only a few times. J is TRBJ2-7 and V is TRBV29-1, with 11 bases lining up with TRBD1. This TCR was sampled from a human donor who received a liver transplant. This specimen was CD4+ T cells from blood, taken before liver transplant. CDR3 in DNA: TGCAGCGTTGAGCCCTTCGGGACAGGGGGTTTCGAGCAGTACTTC. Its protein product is CSVEPFGTGGFEQYF.